The entry below describes one T cell receptor beta chain. Its antigen is currently unknown. Template switching by 5'RACE produced TCR cDNA, adding a universal primer site and UMIs. TCRdb reprocessed the 5' RACE reads via MiXCR and lists one record per CDR3 protein. The table has a few hundred thousand distinct CDR3 sequences, 6.5% to 8.5% seen once. The data were obtained in a study of T cells after yellow fever vaccination. Study conclusions and caveats: Just a small share of clonotypes turned up in the CD4 compartment as well as the CD8 compartment. Repertoires obtained by FACS sorting could include abundant clonotypes that entered as contaminants from the bulk population. Post-booster repertoires contained most primary-vaccination clones again (around 97% CD4, approximately 88% CD8).

Germline CDR1 reads DFQATT; CDR2 reads SNEGSKA (reference sequence). This CDR3 is built from 12 residues. The V end was cut by 5 bases, the J end by 3 bases, with 10 bases between. The J gene is TRBJ2-5, the V gene TRBV20-1, with D hard to call. Sequenced here: CD4+ T cells sorted from PBMCs, sampled 15 days after the yellow fever booster vaccination. The receptor's source is a young man who received the YFV17D yellow fever vaccine. CDR3 residues: CSAWGKKETQYF. The DNA for the CDR3 is TGCAGTGCTTGGGGTAAAAAAGAGACCCAGTACTTC.